This TCR beta chain was recovered during a study of tumor and adjacent non-tumor tissue in lung cancer. Three rounds of nested PCR, following a modified ARM-PCR protocol, produced the TCRbeta library. TCRdb itself ran the multiplex PCR reads through MiXCR, one entry per CDR3 protein. The sample holds around 40,000 distinct CDR3 sequences, about three fifths seen once. Germline V gene data show CDR1 as GTSNPN and CDR2 as SVGIG (reference sequence). The CDR3 spans 15 residues. The germline V and J ends were trimmed by 2 bases and 0 bases, with 13 bases remaining between them. This clonotype was detected many times. No cell sorting was done before RNA was extracted from the tissue. More than 3 cm separated this lung sample from the edge of the tumor.

The origin of this receptor is a man aged 50 or older with non-small cell lung cancer. Sample: distant non-tumor lung tissue. The chain uses TRBV30 and TRBJ1-2; the D is unclear. The CDR3 loop is CAWSRAGETNYGYTF. Written as DNA, the CDR3 is TGTGCCTGGAGTAGGGCAGGTGAAACTAACTATGGCTACACCTTC.